This T cell receptor beta chain derives from a study of shared clonotypes between healthy human individuals. Study findings and constraints: Generally, naive subsets (rather than memory subsets) showed larger estimated richness. Naive CD4 clonotypes overlapped across several donors at around 4.8%.

Investigators spread the genomic DNA of each subset evenly over several immunoSEQ plates. As handled by the study authors: Sequence data from immunoSEQ were junction-only and lacked quality scores; consequently, filtering differed. Measured with immunoSEQ multiplex PCR; TCRdb has only the in-frame clones, and not every one. V, J and clone size are those of that table, while D and trimming were read from the DNA. The sample lists millions of clones; around 94% were seen once. V shed 7 bases, J shed 7 bases, and the junction held 17 bases outside the gene matches. Germline CDR1 WSHSY, CDR2 SAAADI. CDR3 length: 18 amino acids. A note on this clone: What it recognizes is unknown.

The sample consisted of naive CD4+ T cells sorted from blood. The subset was: CD45RA+ positively selected. This TCR was sampled from a man younger than 30 in good health. This chain links TRBV10-2 with TRBJ2-1; 12 bases align to TRBD2. Here the CDR3 DNA reads TGCGCCAGCAAGCATCGACTAGCGGGAGTAGATCCTCGGAATGAGCAGTTCTTC. Residues: CASKHRLAGVDPRNEQFF.